This entry lists 25 T cell receptor beta chains sequenced from one sample in a study of blood T cells in healthy people across ages. Primed by a sample-barcoded 5' primer and a J-beta primer mix, a second PCR proceeded for roughly 6 to 12 cycles. TCRdb itself ran the 5' RACE reads through MiXCR, one entry per CDR3 protein. Altogether about 720,000 distinct CDR3 sequences are present, 22% being singletons, with the ten largest covering 20% to 25%. Sequencing was carried out using blood. These receptors all stem from a man between 70 and 80 years old in good health.

This clonotype was counted between two and nine times. CDR3 coding DNA: TGTGCCAGCAGCCCTGGGTTAGGAGGGGGAAGCTACGAGCAGTACTTC. This sequence encodes CASSPGLGGGSYEQYF. The J gene is TRBJ2-5, the V gene TRBV11-2; the D gene could be TRBD1 or TRBD2 (6 bases each). The J call may be incorrect, as the DNA end agrees better with TRBJ2-7. CDR3 size: 16 residues. CDR1 SGHAT and CDR2 FQNNGV come from the germline V gene.

V gene TRBV5-1 combines with J gene TRBJ1-2, with a possible D match to TRBD1 (5 bases). V was cut by 5 bases and J by 0 bases, with 14 bases left in between. Germline values: CDR1 SGHRS, CDR2 YFSETQ. This CDR3 comprises 15 residues. The CDR3 loop is CASSVQGDPNYGYTF. The CDR3 DNA follows: TGCGCCAGCAGTGTGCAGGGTGACCCTAACTATGGCTACACCTTC.

The gene calls are TRBV7-2 and TRBJ1-1; no clear D. Germline V lookup: CDR1 SGHTA, CDR2 FQGNSA. Trimming shortened V by 1 base and J by 2 bases, and 11 bases separated the two germline ends. The CDR3 loop spans 15 amino acids. This CDR3 is CASSLGGPLNTEAFF. CDR3 sequence (DNA): TGTGCCAGCAGCTTAGGGGGTCCGTTAAACACTGAAGCTTTCTTT.

As DNA, the CDR3 is TGTGCCAGCAGCTCCGGGGGAAATAGCAATCAGCCCCAGCATTTT. It is translated as CASSSGGNSNQPQHF. The chain is built from TRBV5-5 and TRBJ1-5, with D perhaps TRBD1 (5 bases). This CDR3 has 15 amino acids. Germline loops: CDR1 SGHKS, CDR2 YYEKEE (reference sequence). V was trimmed by 3 bases and J by 0 bases, leaving 10 bases between them.

This clonotype showed up many times. The genes are TRBV12-3 or TRBV12-4 and TRBJ1-2; 12 positions match TRBD1. Trimming cost V 0 bases and J 7 bases; bases outside gene matches: 3. The CDR3 length is 15 residues. CDR3 nucleotides: TGTGCCAGCAGTTTAGCGGGGACAGGGGGCCTTGGCTACACCTTC. The encoded protein is CASSLAGTGGLGYTF.

This clonotype was counted only a few times. The J gene is TRBJ2-5, the V gene TRBV5-6; maybe TRBD2 (6 bases). The assigned J gene may be wrong: the sequence end matches TRBJ2-1 better. The CDR3 spans 12 residues. The germline CDR1 and CDR2 sequences are SGHDT and YYEEEE. CDR3 residues: CASSPLGGGQFF. For the CDR3, the DNA is TGTGCCAGCAGCCCCCTGGGGGGTGGGCAGTTCTTC.

The chain has TRBV19 and TRBJ1-4; tentative D call: TRBD1 (5 bases). The CDR3 length is 13 residues. Germline-derived CDR1 and CDR2 are LNHDA and SQIVND (reference sequence). V lost 3 bases, J lost 7 bases, and 9 bases lay in between. This CDR3 reads CASSMGPGEKLFF. The CDR3 DNA reads TGTGCCAGTAGTATGGGACCGGGTGAAAAACTGTTTTTT.

The chain carries TRBV15 and TRBJ2-1; 7 nucleotides agree with TRBD2. Germline V gives CDR1 LNHNV, CDR2 YYDKDF (reference sequence). Germline trimming cut 9 bases from V and 7 bases from J; bases unmatched to any gene: 9. The CDR3 length is 13 residues. The CDR3 here is CATKVGGSNEQFF. For the CDR3, the DNA is TGTGCCACTAAGGTTGGCGGGAGTAATGAGCAGTTCTTC. Supplemented by reference TRBV15 and TRBJ2-1, the full variable domain reads DAMVIQNPRYQVTQFGKPVTLSCSQTLNHNVMYWYQQKSSQAPKLLFHYYDKDFNNEADTPDNFQSRRPNTSFCFLDIRSPGLGDTAMYLCATKVGGSNEQFFGPGTRLTVL.

This clonotype was picked up a small number of times. The chain uses TRBV13 and TRBJ2-7; D tentatively reads TRBD1 or TRBD2 (6 bases each). The CDR3 totals 13 residues. In germline, CDR1 is PRHDT, CDR2 FYEKMQ (reference sequence). The V gene lost 5 bases and the J gene lost 6 bases, with 14 bases spanning the gap. The CDR3 protein is CASSTGDISEQYF. Here the CDR3 DNA reads TGTGCCAGCAGCACGGGGGACATTAGCGAGCAGTACTTC.

This clonotype showed up just a few times. The chain is built from TRBV6-2 or TRBV6-3 and TRBJ1-5; D gene ambiguous. CDR3 length: 16 amino acids. The V gene's germline CDR1 is MNHEY and CDR2 SVGEGT. Between the trimmed V and J ends, which lost 3 bases and 3 bases, there was a span of 15 bases. The CDR3 is CASSYWSRGPNQPQHF. In DNA, the CDR3 is TGTGCCAGCAGTTATTGGTCGCGAGGCCCCAATCAGCCCCAGCATTTT.

V usage is TRBV29-1 and J usage is TRBJ1-2; D uncertain. The CDR3 runs to 11 residues. The germline gives CDR1 SQVTM, CDR2 ANQGSEA. Trimming cost V 4 bases and J 4 bases, with 7 bases left between them. The CDR3 nucleotides are TGCAGCGTTGTGACCCTCTATGGCTACACCTTC. The encoded protein is CSVVTLYGYTF.

This clonotype has only one observation. The rearrangement uses TRBV29-1 and TRBJ2-7; D call uncertain. The CDR3 covers 13 residues. V dropped 7 bases and J dropped 5 bases, with 18 bases sitting between them. The germline CDR1 and CDR2 sequences are SQVTM and ANQGSEA. The CDR3 sequence: CSANSPSNHEQYF. In nucleotides, the CDR3 is TGCAGCGCTAACTCCCCTTCTAACCACGAGCAGTACTTC.

V usage is TRBV11-3 and J usage is TRBJ2-1; 7 bases agree with TRBD2. The V and J ends lost 1 base and 4 bases, in that order; junction bases with no gene match: 13. The V gene's germline CDR1 is SGHNT and CDR2 YENEEA. The CDR3 contains 18 residues. The CDR3 DNA reads TGTGCCAGCAGCTTAGTCTCGGGGGGAGGGCTCGGGTACAATGAGCAGTTCTTC. Protein product: CASSLVSGGGLGYNEQFF.

In DNA, the CDR3 is TGCAGTGCTAGTGAGAGAGGGGACTCCTATAATTCACCCCTCCACTTT. It yields the protein CSASERGDSYNSPLHF. This chain joins TRBV20-1 and TRBJ1-6, with D possibly matching TRBD1 (5 bases). The CDR3 covers 16 residues. Trimming shortened V by 3 bases and J by 0 bases, and 12 bases separated the two germline ends. Germline values: CDR1 DFQATT, CDR2 SNEGSKA (reference sequence).

The table lists this clonotype with a few counts. This chain joins TRBV27 and TRBJ2-2, with 12 nucleotides matching TRBD2. CDR1 is MNHEY, CDR2 SMNVEV, per germline (reference sequence). CDR3 size: 16 residues. The junction had 5 bases not matched to a gene; V was cut back by 6 bases and J by 3 bases. The DNA of the CDR3 is TGTGCCAGCAGGAGCGGACTAGCGGGATACACCGGGGAGCTGTTTTTT. Its protein is CASRSGLAGYTGELFF.

The rearrangement uses TRBV6-5 and TRBJ1-2; TRBD1 matches 7 bases. V dropped 6 bases and J dropped 3; count of bases not matched to a gene: 7. Germline assignment: CDR1 MNHEY and CDR2 SVGAGI. The CDR3 consists of 14 residues. CDR3 in amino acids: CASRETGLYYGYTF. Written as DNA, the CDR3 is TGTGCCAGCAGGGAGACAGGGTTGTACTATGGCTACACCTTC.

Here the CDR3 reads CASSPRSGRENTEAFF. CDR3 bases: TGTGCCAGCAGCCCCCGGTCAGGCAGGGAGAACACTGAAGCTTTCTTT. The rearrangement joins TRBV11-3 to TRBJ1-1; maybe TRBD1 (5 bases). CDR3 length: 16 residues. V gave up 5 bases and J gave up 1 base, with 17 bases separating them. In germline, CDR1 is SGHNT, CDR2 YENEEA.

The V call is TRBV11-2, the J call TRBJ2-4, with TRBD2 identical over 11 bases. Germline V gene lookup returns CDR1 SGHAT and CDR2 FQNNGV. After removal of 5 bases from V and 0 bases from J, the junction contained 3 bases not matched to a gene. This CDR3 is 16 amino acids long. The CDR3 DNA follows: TGTGCCAGCAGCAGACTAGCGGGGTTAGCCAAAAACATTCAGTACTTC. Amino acid sequence: CASSRLAGLAKNIQYF.

The chain recombines TRBV20-1 with TRBJ2-3; the match to TRBD2 covers 12 bases. CDR1 is DFQATT and CDR2 is SNEGSKA in the germline V gene (reference sequence). The junction had 20 bases not matched to a gene; V was cut back by 2 bases and J by 5 bases. The CDR3 has 20 amino acids. CDR3 sequence (DNA): TGCAGTGCTAGAAAAACCTCGGGGCTAGCGGGAGGGCCTAGGGAAGATACGCAGTATTTT. This encodes CSARKTSGLAGGPREDTQYF.

The chain uses TRBV6-5 and TRBJ2-5; 7 bases align to TRBD1. Gene TRBJ2-1 matches the end of the DNA better, so the J call may be wrong. The germline V gene encodes CDR1 MNHEY and CDR2 SVGAGI. CDR3 size: 14 residues. The CDR3, as DNA: TGTGCCAGCAGTTACCCAGGGACAGTCAGTGAGCAGTTCTTC. Protein product: CASSYPGTVSEQFF.

V and J are TRBV14 and TRBJ1-2; possible D gene TRBD1, 5 bases. Trimming left V 3 bases short and J 4 bases short, with 9 bases between. The CDR3 extends over 13 amino acids. Germline-derived CDR1 and CDR2 are SGHDN and FVKESK. CDR3 amino acids: CASSQGGVYGYTF. The CDR3 DNA is TGTGCCAGCAGCCAGGGGGGAGTCTATGGCTACACCTTC.

This clonotype was picked up a small number of times. The chain recombines TRBV5-1 with TRBJ1-2; TRBD1 aligns across 9 bases. Germline assignment: CDR1 SGHRS and CDR2 YFSETQ. The CDR3 is 13 amino acids. Losses at the gene ends were 3 bases for V and 7 bases for J; bases not matched to a gene: 4. The CDR3 DNA sequence: TGCGCCAGCAGCTCCGGGACAGGGTTTGGCTACACCTTC. Its translation is CASSSGTGFGYTF.

There are many counts of this clonotype. V and J are TRBV20-1 and TRBJ2-1, with TRBD2 matching over 10 bases. V trimming: 4 bases; J trimming: 7 bases; junction bases outside the gene matches: 13. The V gene's germline CDR1 is DFQATT and CDR2 SNEGSKA (reference sequence). This CDR3 region has 16 residues. CDR3 amino acids: CSANGGFSGRWNEQFF. CDR3 bases: TGCAGTGCTAACGGTGGTTTTAGCGGGAGGTGGAATGAGCAGTTCTTC.

This clonotype was picked up a small number of times. The chain has TRBV9 and TRBJ2-3; 12 bases are shared with TRBD2. Germline assignment: CDR1 SGDLS and CDR2 YYNGEE. V lost 3 bases and J lost 2; bases outside the gene matches: 19. The CDR3 is 21 residues long. The CDR3 protein is CASSASMTSGSRGWDTDTQYF. As DNA, the CDR3 is TGTGCCAGCAGCGCCTCTATGACTAGCGGGAGCCGGGGATGGGACACAGATACGCAGTATTTT.

The chain combines TRBV9 with TRBJ2-3; the match to TRBD2 covers 7 bases. There are 14 residues in the CDR3. The V and J ends lost 0 bases and 4 bases, in that order; junction bases with no gene match: 2. Germline CDR1 is SGDLS and CDR2 is YYNGEE. CDR3 amino acids: CASSVAGGADTQYF. The CDR3 coding sequence is TGTGCCAGCAGCGTAGCGGGAGGCGCAGATACGCAGTATTTT.